These 12 T cell receptor beta chains were sequenced from one sample in a study of neoadjuvant nivolumab and ipilimumab in lung cancer. Libraries were prepared by immunoSEQ multiplex PCR; TCRdb keeps only in-frame clonotypes and omits some of them. Of approximately 2,500 clones detected, roughly 85% appear once; the ten largest clones hold roughly 2.3%. The sequenced sample was tumor tissue, obtained before neoadjuvant nivolumab, alone or with ipilimumab. Receptor source: an adult with non-small cell lung cancer.

A single count supports this clone. V is TRBV29-1 and J is TRBJ1-1, with D tentatively TRBD1 (5 bases). The CDR3 length is 13 residues. Germline CDR1 and CDR2: SQVTM and ANQGSEA. With 3 bases removed from V and 5 bases from J, the gap between germline ends came to 13 bases. This chain's CDR3 is CSVDGVGETEAFF. CDR3 coding DNA: TGCAGCGTTGATGGGGTAGGGGAAACTGAAGCTTTCTTT.

The sample holds one count of this clone. The rearrangement uses TRBV5-1 and TRBJ1-1, with 7 bases lining up with TRBD1. Trimming took 0 bases from V and 4 from J; bases not matched to a gene: 3. The CDR3 runs to 14 residues. CDR1 SGHRS and CDR2 YFSETQ come from the germline V gene. CDR3 sequence: CASSLGAGGTEAFF. DNA of the CDR3: TGCGCCAGCAGCTTGGGGGCAGGGGGCACTGAAGCTTTCTTT. Full variable domain (outside the CDR3, taken from reference TRBV5-1 and TRBJ1-1): KAGVTQTPRYLIKTRGQQVTLSCSPISGHRSVSWYQQTPGQGLQFLFEYFSETQRNKGNFPGRFSGRQFSNSRSEMNVSTLELGDSALYLCASSLGAGGTEAFFGQGTRLTVV.

V and J are TRBV5-1 and TRBJ2-3, with D uncertain. V shed 4 bases and J shed 5 bases, with 11 bases lying between them. Germline lookup yields CDR1 SGHRS and CDR2 YFSETQ. This CDR3 comprises 13 residues. For the CDR3, the DNA is TGCGCCAGCAGCCTTCGACCGGGAGATACGCAGTATTTT. Amino acids: CASSLRPGDTQYF.

This sequence joins TRBV29-1 and TRBJ2-1, with 11 bases matching TRBD2. This CDR3 spans 14 amino acids. V trimming: 7 bases; J trimming: 7 bases; junction bases outside the gene matches: 9. Germline V lookup: CDR1 SQVTM, CDR2 ANQGSEA. CDR3 nucleotide sequence: TGCAGCGGACAACTAGCGGGAGAAGGGAATGAGCAGTTCTTC. Protein product: CSGQLAGEGNEQFF.

J is TRBJ1-5 and V is TRBV19; D remains ambiguous. Germline V gives CDR1 LNHDA, CDR2 SQIVND (reference sequence). This CDR3 contains 14 residues. V lost 4 bases and J lost 5, with 12 bases in between. The CDR3 DNA reads TGTGCCAGTAGTAACGAGGTTACAGATCAGCCCCAGCATTTT. Protein sequence: CASSNEVTDQPQHF.

Comments on this clone: The junction differs from germline at one of its ends, possibly a read error. This chain connects TRBV7-3 to TRBJ1-1, with D perhaps matching TRBD1 (5 bases). Looked up from germline, CDR1 is SGHTA and CDR2 is FQGTGA. This CDR3 has 15 amino acids. CDR3 DNA: TGTGCCAGCAGCTTAGACCCGGGGACGATGGCTGAAGTTTTCTTT. Translating gives CASSLDPGTMAEVFF. The entire variable domain, with the rest obtained from reference TRBV7-3 and TRBJ1-1, is as follows: GAGVSQTPSNKVTEKGKYVELRCDPISGHTALYWYRQSLGQGPEFLIYFQGTGAADDSGLPNDRFFAVRPEGSVSTLKIQRTERGDSAVYLCASSLDPGTMAEVFFGQGTRLTVV.

The chain links TRBV15 to TRBJ2-7, with TRBD2 matching 11 bases. Germline V gene lookup returns CDR1 LNHNV and CDR2 YYDKDF (reference sequence). This CDR3 is built from 17 residues. Trimming removed 2 bases from V and 0 bases from J; junction bases left unmatched: 6. The CDR3 here is CATSRLGGLADSYEQYF. Here the CDR3 DNA reads TGTGCCACCAGCAGATTAGGGGGACTAGCGGACTCCTACGAGCAGTACTTC.

This chain joins TRBV25-1 and TRBJ1-2; no definite D call. V was cut by 5 bases and J by 4 bases, with 8 bases left in between. Germline CDR1 is MGHDK and CDR2 is SYGVNS. The CDR3 has 12 residues. The CDR3 protein is CASSYYSYGYTF. CDR3 sequence (DNA): TGTGCCAGCAGTTACTACTCCTATGGCTACACCTTC.

This sequence joins TRBV11-3 and TRBJ2-1; 13 bases are a match to TRBD2. The germline CDR1 and CDR2 sequences are SGHNT and YENEEA. J gave up 7 bases and V 5 bases, and 17 bases lay outside the gene matches. The CDR3 consists of 19 residues. The CDR3, as DNA: TGTGCCAGCAGCACAAGGTGGGAAGGACTAGCGGGAGAGGGGAATGAGCAGTTCTTC. As protein: CASSTRWEGLAGEGNEQFF.

The rearrangement joins TRBV28 to TRBJ2-3; 7 bases are shared with TRBD2. V lost 4 bases and J lost 5; bases outside the gene matches: 15. Germline V gene lookup returns CDR1 MDHEN and CDR2 SYDVKM. The CDR3 is 17 amino acids. Here the CDR3 reads CASSSPRLWEGVDTQYF. In DNA form, the CDR3 reads TGTGCCAGCAGTTCCCCGAGGTTGTGGGAGGGAGTAGATACGCAGTATTTT. The complete variable domain, with remaining parts taken from reference TRBV28 and TRBJ2-3, reads DVKVTQSSRYLVKRTGEKVFLECVQDMDHENMFWYRQDPGLGLRLIYFSYDVKMKEKGDIPEGYSVSREKKERFSLILESASTNQTSMYLCASSSPRLWEGVDTQYFGPGTRLTVL.

V is TRBV5-6 and J is TRBJ2-7, with 7 positions matching TRBD2. J was trimmed by 6 bases and V by 2 bases; bases with no gene match: 11. The germline CDR1 and CDR2 sequences are SGHDT and YYEEEE. This CDR3 has 15 amino acids. In nucleotides, the CDR3 is TGTGCCAGCAGCTTTTCGGGGGGAGGAAAAGCCGAGCAGTACTTC. It encodes CASSFSGGGKAEQYF.

V and J are TRBV15 and TRBJ1-5, with D maybe TRBD1 (5 bases). Germline values: CDR1 LNHNV, CDR2 YYDKDF (reference sequence). The CDR3 is 14 residues long. Trimming left V 0 bases short and J 6 bases short, with 9 bases between. This chain's CDR3 is CATSRDLGVQPQHF. In DNA, the CDR3 is TGTGCCACCAGCAGAGATCTGGGGGTTCAGCCCCAGCATTTT. The whole variable domain, filled in from reference TRBV15 and TRBJ1-5, reads DAMVIQNPRYQVTQFGKPVTLSCSQTLNHNVMYWYQQKSSQAPKLLFHYYDKDFNNEADTPDNFQSRRPNTSFCFLDIRSPGLGDTAMYLCATSRDLGVQPQHFGDGTRLSIL.